This TCR beta chain stems from a study of CD8 T cells in ankylosing spondylitis. A single record per CDR3 protein comes from TCRdb applying MiXCR to the 5' RACE reads. The sample lists 150,000 to 200,000 distinct CDR3 sequences, under 15% seen once, with around 10% in the top ten. Trimming removed 2 bases at V and 9 bases at J, with 8 bases between. This CDR3 is built from 12 residues. Overall study findings and caveats: Matched ankylosing spondylitis synovial fluid reportedly contained a significantly enriched population of disease-linked clones. CD8+ by phenotype, disease-linked clones were relatively rare in peripheral blood. Characteristic of ankylosing spondylitis blood, it appeared, was a TCR beta motif comprising several highly homologous variants.

This clonotype has a count of ten or more. Its antigen is unidentified. The clonotype was recovered from a female donor with ankylosing spondylitis or in good health (not recorded which). This rearrangement joins TRBV12-3 or TRBV12-4 to TRBJ2-1; D assignment may be TRBD1 or TRBD2 (5 bases each). The specimen was blood, either unsorted or a sorted T cell fraction (not recorded which). The CDR3 bases are TGTGCCAGCAGTTTACGGGGACCTGAGCAGTTCTTC. Protein sequence: CASSLRGPEQFF.